A single sample is the source of the 11 T cell receptor beta chains below, sequenced in a study of shared clonotypes between healthy human individuals. Naive-designated CD8 cells lacked CD45RO, were positively enriched for CCR7, and omitted terminally differentiated effector memory CD45RA+ cells. Clones were read by immunoSEQ multiplex PCR, and TCRdb kept only the in-frame ones, dropping some. The data show about 2,200,000 clones, approximately 94% seen once. The sample comprised naive CD8+ T cells from PBMCs. The receptors come from a man younger than 35 in good health. Some clones in this sample may be carry-over from other donors' samples.

This clone showed up just once. The chain recombines TRBV7-6 with TRBJ2-2; 10 nucleotides match TRBD1. CDR1 SGHVS and CDR2 FNYEAQ come from the germline V gene. With 8 bases clipped from V and 6 bases from J, the junction kept 6 bases outside the gene matches. The CDR3 spans 14 residues. The CDR3 nucleotides are TGTGCCAGCGGGGACAGGGGTTTTTCCGGGGAGCTGTTTTTT. Its translation is CASGDRGFSGELFF.

The chain has TRBV7-8 and TRBJ1-4; D remains unclear. The CDR3 consists of 13 residues. The ends were cut back, 5 bases at V and 12 bases at J, with 16 bases in the middle. Germline CDR1 reads SGHVS; CDR2 reads FQNEAQ. The CDR3 nucleotides are TGTGCCAGCAGCCCGCCCCAGAGGGTCGAACTGTTTTTT. Encoded protein: CASSPPQRVELFF.

The chain has TRBV5-1 and TRBJ2-3; 12 bases are a match to TRBD2. The junction had 14 bases not matched to a gene; V was cut back by 2 bases and J by 4 bases. The germline V gene encodes CDR1 SGHRS and CDR2 YFSETQ. The CDR3 contains 19 residues. The CDR3 protein is CASSFLQLAGGFPPDTQYF. DNA for the CDR3: TGCGCCAGCAGCTTCCTGCAACTAGCGGGAGGTTTCCCCCCAGATACGCAGTATTTT.

V and J are TRBV6-6 and TRBJ1-2; D may be TRBD1 (6 bases). V was pared by 2 bases and J by 8 bases, with 18 bases between. This CDR3 has 15 residues. Germline assignment: CDR1 MNHNY and CDR2 SVGAGI (reference sequence). CDR3 coding DNA: TGTGCCAGCAGTTACCCAGGACAGCTGGGGTGGGGCTACACCTTC. This sequence encodes CASSYPGQLGWGYTF.

The genes are TRBV30 and TRBJ2-5; a weak D match, TRBD1 (6 bases). V gave up 3 bases and J gave up 7 bases, with 18 bases separating them. From germline, CDR1 is GTSNPN and CDR2 SVGIG (reference sequence). The CDR3 spans 14 residues. CDR3 in amino acids: CAWSPGQGFRTQYF. The CDR3 nucleotides read TGTGCCTGGAGCCCAGGTCAGGGGTTTCGGACCCAGTACTTC. The full variable domain, completed using reference TRBV30 and TRBJ2-5, is SQTIHQWPATLVQPVGSPLSLECTVEGTSNPNLYWYRQAAGRGLQLLFYSVGIGQISSEVPQNLSASRPQDRQFILSSKKLLLSDSGFYLCAWSPGQGFRTQYFGPGTRLLVL.

The V gene is TRBV7-9, the J gene TRBJ2-3; 8 positions agree with TRBD2. Losses at the gene ends were 4 bases for V and 2 bases for J; bases not matched to a gene: 17. The CDR3 runs 19 residues. CDR1 and CDR2 from the germline V gene are SEHNR and FQNEAQ (reference sequence). The chain's CDR3 is CASSYIRGERELPTDTQYF. CDR3 in DNA: TGTGCCAGCAGCTACATTAGGGGGGAGCGGGAGCTTCCCACAGATACGCAGTATTTT.

The CDR3 DNA reads TGTGCCAGCAGCTTAGGAGGAGGCACGAACACCGGGGAGCTGTTTTTT. Translated, it gives CASSLGGGTNTGELFF. The V and J genes are TRBV7-7 and TRBJ2-2; D may be TRBD2 (5 bases). The V and J ends lost 1 base and 0 bases respectively, with 9 bases between them. CDR1 SSHAT and CDR2 FNYEAQ come from the germline V gene (reference sequence). This CDR3 contains 16 residues.

The CDR3 reads CASSEHFGTGFSYEQYF. The CDR3 DNA follows: TGTGCCAGCAGTGAGCATTTCGGGACAGGGTTCTCCTACGAGCAGTACTTC. The chain recombines TRBV6-1 with TRBJ2-7, with 9 bases lining up with TRBD1. V lost 3 bases to trimming and J lost 0 bases; unmatched junction nucleotides: 9. This CDR3 region has 17 residues. CDR1 is MNHNS, CDR2 SASEGT, per germline.

This clone was recorded only once. The chain couples TRBV11-2 to TRBJ2-1; 9 nucleotides line up with TRBD1. The CDR3 covers 16 residues. Germline CDR1 is SGHAT and CDR2 is FQNNGV. Trimming took 5 bases from V and 4 from J; bases not matched to a gene: 9. The CDR3 DNA reads TGTGCCAGCAGCCACCCCGGGACAGGGAAATACAATGAGCAGTTCTTC. Encoded protein: CASSHPGTGKYNEQFF.

The chain joins TRBV6-5 to TRBJ2-7; possible D gene TRBD1, 6 bases. CDR1 is MNHEY and CDR2 is SVGAGI in the germline V gene. V was cut by 0 bases and J by 5 bases, with 11 bases left in between. This CDR3 has 14 residues. CDR3 DNA sequence: TGTGCCAGCAGTTACTCGACAGGCGTTAACGAGCAGTACTTC. This gives the protein CASSYSTGVNEQYF.

CDR3 nucleotides: TGTGCCAGCAGTGAAGCTGGGCAGGGGTATGGCTACACCTTC. Translated, it gives CASSEAGQGYGYTF. The rearrangement joins TRBV6-1 to TRBJ1-2, with a possible D match to TRBD1 (6 bases). Germline CDR1 reads MNHNS; CDR2 reads SASEGT. This CDR3 has 14 residues. Trimming took 0 bases from V and 5 from J, leaving 10 bases between them.